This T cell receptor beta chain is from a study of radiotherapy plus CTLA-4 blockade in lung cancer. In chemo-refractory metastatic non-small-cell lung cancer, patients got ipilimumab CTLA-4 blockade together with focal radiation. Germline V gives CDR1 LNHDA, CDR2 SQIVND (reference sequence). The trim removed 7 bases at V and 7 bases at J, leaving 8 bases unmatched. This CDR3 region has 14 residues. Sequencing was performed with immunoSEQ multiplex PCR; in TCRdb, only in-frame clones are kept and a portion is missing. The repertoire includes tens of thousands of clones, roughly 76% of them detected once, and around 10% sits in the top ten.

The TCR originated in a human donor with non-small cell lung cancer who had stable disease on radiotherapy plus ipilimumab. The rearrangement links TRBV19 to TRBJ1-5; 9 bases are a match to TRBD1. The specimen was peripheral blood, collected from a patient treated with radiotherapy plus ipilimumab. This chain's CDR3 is CASTPGQGGQPQHF. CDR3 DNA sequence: TGTGCCAGTACCCCGGGACAGGGTGGGCAGCCCCAGCATTTT.